This TCR beta chain was obtained from a study of blood T cell repertoires in COVID-19. Sequencing was performed with immunoSEQ multiplex PCR; in TCRdb, only in-frame clones are kept and a portion is missing. Of under 200,000 clones listed, roughly 83% are singletons. CDR3 length: 16 amino acids. Germline CDR1 ENHRY, CDR2 SYGVKD. V lost 0 bases and J lost 1, with 7 bases in between. Material: peripheral blood. The clonotype was recovered from a woman aged 60-70 years with acute or convalescent COVID-19. The chain combines TRBV10-3 with TRBJ2-6; D is uncertain. The CDR3 loop is CAISESTGSGANVLTF. As DNA, the CDR3 is TGTGCCATCAGTGAGTCGACCGGGTCTGGGGCCAACGTCCTGACTTTC.